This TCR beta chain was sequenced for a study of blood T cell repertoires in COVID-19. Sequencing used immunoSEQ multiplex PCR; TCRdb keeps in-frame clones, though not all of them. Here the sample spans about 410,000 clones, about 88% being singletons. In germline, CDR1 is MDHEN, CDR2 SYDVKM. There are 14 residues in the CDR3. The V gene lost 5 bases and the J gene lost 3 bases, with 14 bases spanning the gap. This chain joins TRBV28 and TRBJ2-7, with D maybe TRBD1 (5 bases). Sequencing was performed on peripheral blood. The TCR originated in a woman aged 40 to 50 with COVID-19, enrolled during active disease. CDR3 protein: CASSLGQTYYEQYF. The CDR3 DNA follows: TGTGCCAGCAGTCTGGGGCAGACTTACTACGAGCAGTACTTC.